One sample yielded the 6 T cell receptor beta chains listed below, sequenced in a study of shared clonotypes between healthy human individuals. The table came from immunoSEQ multiplex PCR; TCRdb's copy has only in-frame clones and leaves some out. Here the sample spans roughly 2.5 million clones, roughly 92% being singletons. Sequenced input: naive CD4+ T cells sorted from blood. Subset here: CD45RA+ positively selected. Receptor source: a man aged 18-30 years in good health.

The chain employs TRBV5-1 and TRBJ1-6; possibly TRBD1 for D (5 bases). In germline, CDR1 is SGHRS, CDR2 YFSETQ. This CDR3 is built from 16 residues. V lost 0 bases and J 6 bases, leaving 13 bases between the germline ends. CDR3 coding DNA: TGCGCCAGCAGCTTGGGGGCAGGGCCAATTAATTCACCCCTCCACTTT. Protein: CASSLGAGPINSPLHF.

J is TRBJ1-2 and V is TRBV6-5, with a possible D match to TRBD1 (5 bases). V shed 0 bases and J shed 5 bases, with 10 bases lying between them. CDR1 and CDR2 (germline): MNHEY, SVGAGI. This CDR3 has 14 residues. CDR3 DNA sequence: TGTGCCAGCAGTTACTCCGGGGCAGTATATGGCTACACCTTC. Residues: CASSYSGAVYGYTF.

The rearrangement links TRBV10-3 to TRBJ1-3; D possibly corresponds to TRBD1 (5 bases). V was clipped by 8 bases and J by 0 bases, with 14 bases between them. Germline CDR1 ENHRY, CDR2 SYGVKD. The CDR3 extends over 15 amino acids. The CDR3 coding sequence is TGTGCCATCTCCCCAGGGACCAGCTCTGGAAACACCATATATTTT. It is translated as CAISPGTSSGNTIYF.

This clone was counted once. The CDR3 DNA is TGTGCCAGCAGCGTAGGACCAGGGCCGCAGTATTTT. It encodes CASSVGPGPQYF. The chain joins TRBV9 to TRBJ2-3, with D possibly TRBD1 on 5 matching bases. Trimming removed 0 bases from V and 10 bases from J, with 9 bases in between. Germline assignment: CDR1 SGDLS and CDR2 YYNGEE. This CDR3 spans 12 amino acids.

The V gene is TRBV18, the J gene TRBJ2-2; 12 bases align to TRBD1. V was pared by 3 bases and J by 6 bases, with 8 bases of the junction left unmatched. Germline loops: CDR1 KGHSH, CDR2 LQKENI. The CDR3 covers 17 residues. The CDR3 reads CASSPQGQGATAGELFF. The CDR3 DNA reads as TGTGCCAGCTCACCGCAGGGACAGGGGGCGACCGCCGGGGAGCTGTTTTTT.

As for this clone: The sample carries other DNA sequences with the same CDR3. The CDR3 nucleotides read TGTGCCAGCAGTCCGGGGACTAGCTCCTACAATGAGCAGTTCTTC. Amino acids: CASSPGTSSYNEQFF. V usage is TRBV2 and J usage is TRBJ2-1, with 8 nucleotides matching TRBD2. The germline V gene encodes CDR1 SNHLY and CDR2 FYNNEI. This CDR3 is 15 amino acids long. V was clipped by 5 bases and J by 0 bases; unmatched bases: 3.